These 19 T cell receptor beta chains were sequenced from one sample in a study of blood T cell repertoires in COVID-19. The data were produced by immunoSEQ multiplex PCR, yet TCRdb's version contains in-frame clones alone and is incomplete. In the table there are 250,000 to 350,000 clones, more than 85% of which are singletons. The material sequenced was peripheral blood. The receptors were sampled from a young man with acute or convalescent COVID-19.

CDR3 residues: CASSTGQMRGEKLFF. Written as DNA, the CDR3 is TGCGCCAGCAGCACGGGACAGATGAGGGGTGAAAAACTGTTTTTT. V gene TRBV5-1 combines with J gene TRBJ1-4; the match to TRBD1 covers 7 bases. The CDR3 runs 15 residues. Germline assignment: CDR1 SGHRS and CDR2 YFSETQ. Trimming removed 4 bases from V and 7 bases from J; junction bases left unmatched: 10.

The chain links TRBV27 to TRBJ1-4; D gene uncertain. CDR3 size: 14 residues. V was shortened by 7 bases and J by 8 bases, with 17 bases between the two germline ends. Germline V gene lookup returns CDR1 MNHEY and CDR2 SMNVEV (reference sequence). This chain's CDR3 is CASKPHGIGEKLFF. CDR3 nucleotide sequence: TGTGCCAGCAAACCCCACGGGATCGGAGAAAAACTGTTTTTT.

V is TRBV2 and J is TRBJ2-2; D is unclear. This CDR3 spans 14 amino acids. V dropped 7 bases and J dropped 3 bases, with 12 bases sitting between them. CDR1 is SNHLY, CDR2 FYNNEI, per germline. The CDR3 DNA is TGTGCCAGCACGAATCGCTTAGACACCGGGGAGCTGTTTTTT. This translates into CASTNRLDTGELFF.

The chain combines TRBV28 with TRBJ2-1; 9 bases match TRBD1. V lost 7 bases and J lost 3; bases outside the gene matches: 4. From germline, CDR1 is MDHEN and CDR2 SYDVKM. CDR3 size: 14 residues. The CDR3 DNA reads as TGTGCCAGCACCACAGGGGGCGTCTACAATGAGCAGTTCTTC. This sequence encodes CASTTGGVYNEQFF.

A remark on this clone: The DNA is omitted, as the CDR3 cannot be located on it reliably, and the CDR3 follows TCRdb's listing. The chain is built from TRBV5-1 and TRBJ2-1; TRBD2 is the table's D call, not checked against the DNA. The CDR3 extends over 17 residues, inclusive of both ends. Germline V gives CDR1 SGHRS, CDR2 YFSETQ. CDR3 region: CASSLEGIGVAGGTKFF.

The chain combines TRBV5-1 with TRBJ1-1; D is ambiguous. The V gene lost 3 bases and the J gene lost 2 bases, with 14 bases spanning the gap. The CDR3 is 15 residues long. The V gene's germline CDR1 is SGHRS and CDR2 YFSETQ. The CDR3 spells CASSYRSAPNTEAFF. In nucleotides, the CDR3 is TGCGCCAGCAGCTATCGGTCCGCCCCAAACACTGAAGCTTTCTTT.

CDR3 residues: CASSPSPGLNTEAFF. Here the CDR3 DNA reads TGTGCCAGTAGTCCCTCCCCAGGCCTGAACACTGAAGCTTTCTTT. This chain uses TRBV19 with TRBJ1-1; the D is unclear. Germline CDR1 reads LNHDA; CDR2 reads SQIVND (reference sequence). V lost 5 bases, J lost 0 bases, and 13 bases lay in between. The CDR3 loop spans 15 amino acids.

This chain links TRBV6-5 with TRBJ1-1, with 11 bases aligning to TRBD1. The CDR3 sequence is 14 residues long. Losses at the gene ends were 2 bases for V and 4 bases for J; bases not matched to a gene: 0. CDR1 is MNHEY, CDR2 SVGAGI, per germline. The DNA of the CDR3 is TGTGCCAGCAGTTACGGGACAGGGGGCACTGAAGCTTTCTTT. It codes for CASSYGTGGTEAFF.

The chain is built from TRBV23-1 and TRBJ1-1; 7 nucleotides match TRBD1. TRBV23-1 is an open reading frame, and its role is uncertain. V shed 3 bases and J 1 base; nucleotides not matched to a gene: 5. This CDR3 is built from 15 residues. The CDR3 sequence is CASSQKQGQNTEAFF. The CDR3 DNA sequence: TGCGCCAGCAGTCAGAAACAGGGGCAGAACACTGAAGCTTTCTTT.

This clone appeared once. The chain combines TRBV2 with TRBJ1-5, with 8 bases aligning to TRBD1. Germline CDR1 reads SNHLY; CDR2 reads FYNNEI. V shed 5 bases and J 7 bases; nucleotides not matched to a gene: 16. The CDR3 runs to 17 residues. The CDR3 loop is CASSPQGAGGAGQPQHF. The CDR3 DNA is TGTGCCAGCAGTCCCCAAGGCGCAGGGGGCGCGGGACAGCCCCAGCATTTT.

The rearrangement uses TRBV5-4 and TRBJ2-3, with 7 positions matching TRBD1. Germline V gives CDR1 SGHNT, CDR2 YYREEE (reference sequence). V lost 4 bases to trimming and J lost 0 bases; unmatched junction nucleotides: 5. This CDR3 region has 15 residues. This CDR3 reads CASSVGQYSTDTQYF. As DNA, the CDR3 is TGTGCCAGCAGCGTGGGACAGTATAGCACAGATACGCAGTATTTT.

This clone appeared once. The chain carries TRBV3-1 (or the pseudogene TRBV3-2) and TRBJ2-7, with 8 bases lining up with TRBD2. CDR1 and CDR2 (germline): LGHDT, YNNKEL (reference sequence). V lost 3 bases and J lost 2; bases outside the gene matches: 6. The CDR3 has 15 residues. The CDR3 DNA reads TGTGCCAGCAGCCACTTTGTAGCGGGGACCTACGAGCAGTACTTC. Protein sequence: CASSHFVAGTYEQYF.

The V call is TRBV6-5, the J call TRBJ1-3, with D perhaps TRBD1 (6 bases). The CDR3 consists of 15 residues. Germline lookup yields CDR1 MNHEY and CDR2 SVGAGI. V was cut by 5 bases and J by 0 bases, with 11 bases left in between. The CDR3 DNA reads as TGTGCCAGCAGTCTCACAGGGCTCTCTGGAAACACCATATATTTT. Translation gives CASSLTGLSGNTIYF.

The CDR3 loop reads CASSQRIRVHYGYTF. The CDR3 nucleotides are TGTGCCAGCAGCCAACGCATCCGGGTTCACTATGGCTACACCTTC. The rearrangement links TRBV28 to TRBJ1-2; D is ambiguous. The germline V gene has CDR1 MDHEN and CDR2 SYDVKM. This CDR3 has 15 residues. V dropped 6 bases and J dropped 3 bases, with 17 bases sitting between them.

The V call is TRBV5-3, the J call TRBJ1-1, with 7 bases that match TRBD1. TRBV5-3 falls under the ORF class, with uncertain function. Trimming took 0 bases from V and 4 from J; bases not matched to a gene: 12. The CDR3 loop spans 17 amino acids. In DNA form, the CDR3 reads TGTGCCAGAAGCTTGGGCCCCGGGACAGATATTGGCACTGAAGCTTTCTTT. It translates to CARSLGPGTDIGTEAFF.

V gene TRBV5-8 combines with J gene TRBJ2-1; TRBD1 aligns across 8 bases. Per germline, CDR1 SGHTS and CDR2 YDEGEE. The CDR3 runs to 15 residues. Trimming removed 4 bases from V and 7 bases from J; junction bases left unmatched: 10. The CDR3 loop reads CASSTGTGLRNEQFF. The DNA for the CDR3 is TGTGCCAGCAGCACCGGGACAGGTCTTCGGAATGAGCAGTTCTTC.

This CDR3 is CAISALGGGTDTQYF. CDR3 DNA sequence: TGTGCCATCAGTGCTTTAGGAGGAGGCACAGATACGCAGTATTTT. This sequence joins TRBV10-3 and TRBJ2-3; D might be TRBD2 (5 bases). Germline CDR1 and CDR2: ENHRY and SYGVKD. V was cut by 4 bases and J by 1 base, with 12 bases left in between. The CDR3 has 15 residues.

The chain combines TRBV5-5 with TRBJ1-5, with D possibly matching TRBD1 (5 bases). V was shortened by 5 bases and J by 6 bases, with 9 bases between the two germline ends. Germline CDR1 and CDR2: SGHKS and YYEKEE (reference sequence). There are 12 residues in the CDR3. Here the CDR3 reads CASSFDSQPQHF. The CDR3 DNA reads as TGTGCCAGCAGTTTCGACAGTCAGCCCCAGCATTTT.

There are a few counts of this clone. The chain employs TRBV10-2 and TRBJ1-5; D possibly corresponds to TRBD1 (5 bases). The CDR3 covers 14 residues. Germline V gives CDR1 WSHSY, CDR2 SAAADI. The V end lost 6 bases, the J end lost 3 bases, and 12 bases lay between the germline ends. The CDR3 nucleotides read TGCGCCAGCAGATCAGGGAGGTTCAATCAGCCCCAGCATTTT. It codes for CASRSGRFNQPQHF.